What follows are 10 T cell receptor beta chains derived from one specimen sequenced in a study of cytomegalovirus exposure and HLA in healthy donors. PCR amplification relied on 60 Vbeta primers (plus 13 Jbeta primers). Generated by immunoSEQ multiplex PCR, the TCRdb table keeps only in-frame clones and is missing some. The data hold fewer than 250,000 clones, with roughly 79% observed a single time. The sample comprised PBMCs. The source of these receptors is a male donor in good health and CMV-seronegative.

This chain joins TRBV28 and TRBJ1-1; D not certain. The CDR3 has 14 residues. The germline CDR1 and CDR2 sequences are MDHEN and SYDVKM. Trimming took 6 bases from V and 0 from J, leaving 11 bases between them. CDR3 residues: CASSWGVLNTEAFF. CDR3 bases: TGTGCCAGCAGCTGGGGAGTGTTGAACACTGAAGCTTTCTTT.

The J gene is TRBJ2-3, the V gene TRBV7-9, with a weak D call TRBD2 (6 bases). Germline assignment: CDR1 SEHNR and CDR2 FQNEAQ (reference sequence). This CDR3 has 15 residues. V gave up 7 bases and J gave up 0 bases, with 14 bases separating them. CDR3 DNA sequence: TGTGCCAGCACCATGGGGACTTCTAGCACAGATACGCAGTATTTT. Its translation is CASTMGTSSTDTQYF.

V and J are TRBV27 and TRBJ2-7; 7 nucleotides align to TRBD1. With 6 bases clipped from V and 0 bases from J, the junction kept 8 bases outside the gene matches. Per the germline V gene, CDR1 is MNHEY and CDR2 is SMNVEV (reference sequence). The CDR3 is 15 amino acids. CDR3 DNA: TGTGCCAGCAGCCAATCCGGGACAGCCTCCTACGAGCAGTACTTC. This encodes CASSQSGTASYEQYF.

The V and J genes are TRBV20-1 and TRBJ2-7; possibly TRBD2 for D (6 bases). CDR3 length equals 11 residues. The germline V gene encodes CDR1 DFQATT and CDR2 SNEGSKA (reference sequence). Trimming took off 7 bases at V and 4 bases at J, with 11 bases between the two ends. The CDR3 sequence: CSGRDSYEQYF. CDR3 sequence (DNA): TGCAGTGGCCGGGACTCGTACGAGCAGTACTTC.

The V and J genes are TRBV4-3 and TRBJ2-7, with 9 bases aligning to TRBD2. Germline lookup yields CDR1 LGHNA and CDR2 YSLEER. CDR3 length: 15 residues. Trimming removed 4 bases from V and 7 bases from J; junction bases left unmatched: 11. The chain's CDR3 is CASSPGVAGVDEQYF. The CDR3, as DNA: TGCGCCAGCAGCCCAGGGGTAGCGGGGGTAGATGAGCAGTACTTC.

The CDR3 DNA follows: TGTGCCTGGAGTCTACTAGCGGGGGGTACAGATACGCAGTATTTT. It is translated as CAWSLLAGGTDTQYF. V and J are TRBV30 and TRBJ2-3, with 12 bases fitting TRBD2. This CDR3 region has 15 residues. V shed 2 bases and J 3 bases; nucleotides not matched to a gene: 3. Germline CDR1 reads GTSNPN; CDR2 reads SVGIG (reference sequence).

The J gene is TRBJ1-5, the V gene TRBV19, with D maybe TRBD1 (6 bases). The germline V gene encodes CDR1 LNHDA and CDR2 SQIVND (reference sequence). This CDR3 is 14 amino acids long. V shed 3 bases and J shed 5 bases, with 11 bases lying between them. The CDR3 sequence is CASSIGTIYQPQHF. CDR3 nucleotide sequence: TGTGCCAGTAGTATCGGGACAATCTATCAGCCCCAGCATTTT.

The V and J genes are TRBV18 and TRBJ2-1; 10 bases align to TRBD1. J lost 7 bases, V lost 3 bases, and 9 bases had no gene match. CDR1 and CDR2 from the germline V gene are KGHSH and LQKENI. This CDR3 region has 16 residues. The DNA of the CDR3 is TGTGCCAGCTCACCCCTCGGACAGGGGGTTTTTAATGAGCAGTTCTTC. Its protein product is CASSPLGQGVFNEQFF.

The genes are TRBV6-5 and TRBJ2-7, with 7 nucleotides matching TRBD1. V shed 10 bases, J shed 7 bases, and the junction held 16 bases outside the gene matches. Germline V lookup: CDR1 MNHEY, CDR2 SVGAGI. The CDR3 runs 14 residues. The CDR3: CATIPGGSAGEQYF. The CDR3 DNA follows: TGTGCCACCATTCCAGGGGGTTCGGCGGGTGAGCAGTACTTC.

The chain employs TRBV6-6 and TRBJ2-1; TRBD2 matches 9 bases. V lost 7 bases, J lost 6 bases, and 7 bases stayed unmatched. The CDR3 is 14 residues long. Germline V gene sequence: CDR1 MNHNY, CDR2 SVGAGI (reference sequence). DNA for the CDR3: TGTGCCAGCAACATCGGGACTAGCATCAATGAGCAGTTCTTC. Translation: CASNIGTSINEQFF.